These 27 T cell receptor beta chains came from one sample sequenced in a study of blood T cell repertoires in COVID-19. Using immunoSEQ multiplex PCR, the repertoire was profiled, and TCRdb retains in-frame clones only, with some absent. The sample lists around 180,000 clones; roughly 82% were seen once. The sample consisted of peripheral blood. The receptors come from a woman aged 30 to 39 with acute or convalescent COVID-19.

This clone was seen only a few times. The V gene is TRBV18, the J gene TRBJ2-2, with 9 bases identical to TRBD1. Germline CDR1 and CDR2: KGHSH and LQKENI. V shed 5 bases and J 9 bases; nucleotides not matched to a gene: 10. The CDR3 spans 15 residues. DNA for the CDR3: TGTGCCAGCTCAGAAGGGGACAGGGTTCACCGGGAGCTGTTTTTT. As protein: CASSEGDRVHRELFF. The full variable domain, with the rest looked up from reference TRBV18 and TRBJ2-2, is NAGVMQNPRHLVRRRGQEARLRCSPMKGHSHVYWYRQLPEEGLKFMVYLQKENIIDESGMPKERFSAEFPKEGPSILRIQQVVRGDSAAYFCASSEGDRVHRELFFGEGSRLTVL.

This CDR3 is CASSLGVAGYNEQFF. CDR3 sequence (DNA): TGCGCCAGCAGCTTGGGTGTAGCAGGGTATAATGAGCAGTTCTTC. The V call is TRBV5-1, the J call TRBJ2-1; tentative D call: TRBD1 (5 bases). The CDR3 consists of 15 residues. The germline V gene has CDR1 SGHRS and CDR2 YFSETQ. V was trimmed by 0 bases and J by 7 bases, leaving 14 bases between them.

Ten or more counts support this clone. The chain carries TRBV5-1 and TRBJ2-7, with D possibly TRBD1 on 5 matching bases. Per the germline V gene, CDR1 is SGHRS and CDR2 is YFSETQ. The CDR3 contains 14 residues. With 2 bases removed from V and 5 bases from J, the gap between germline ends came to 14 bases. This CDR3 reads CASSFSPGSHEQYF. The CDR3 coding sequence is TGCGCCAGCAGCTTTTCTCCAGGGTCCCACGAGCAGTACTTC.

The gene calls are TRBV29-1 and TRBJ2-3; 7 bases are shared with TRBD2. Unmatched junction bases numbered 4, after V lost 3 bases and J lost 7 bases. CDR3 length equals 12 residues. From germline, CDR1 is SQVTM and CDR2 ANQGSEA. The CDR3 DNA reads TGCAGCGTTGAGGGGGGGTTAAATACGCAGTATTTT. This codes for CSVEGGLNTQYF.

The chain couples TRBV10-3 to TRBJ1-2; TRBD1 is a possible D gene (5 bases). Germline V gene lookup returns CDR1 ENHRY and CDR2 SYGVKD. Trimming left V 3 bases short and J 4 bases short, with 12 bases between. This CDR3 is built from 14 residues. CDR3 bases: TGTGCCATCAGTGACTTGGGACTTGGCTATGGCTACACCTTC. This gives the protein CAISDLGLGYGYTF.

The chain combines TRBV7-2 with TRBJ2-4; D gene ambiguous. The CDR3 has 17 residues. In germline, CDR1 is SGHTA, CDR2 FQGNSA. Trimming took off 7 bases at V and 1 base at J, with 20 bases between the two ends. CDR3 nucleotides: TGTGCCAGCACCATTTCGCTTTCTAGTGGGGCCAAAAACATTCAGTACTTC. Amino acid sequence: CASTISLSSGAKNIQYF.

This sequence joins TRBV5-1 and TRBJ1-3, with 7 bases identical to TRBD1. V shed 4 bases and J 0 bases; nucleotides not matched to a gene: 4. Germline V CDR1 and CDR2: SGHRS, YFSETQ. The CDR3 is 15 residues long. Here the CDR3 reads CASSDGTASGNTIYF. Written as DNA, the CDR3 is TGCGCCAGCAGCGACGGGACAGCCTCTGGAAACACCATATATTTT.

The chain links TRBV5-5 to TRBJ2-5, with 8 positions matching TRBD2. In germline, CDR1 is SGHKS, CDR2 YYEKEE (reference sequence). V dropped 4 bases and J dropped 7; count of bases not matched to a gene: 12. The CDR3 contains 15 residues. CDR3 amino acids: CASSAPGTSRATQYF. DNA of the CDR3: TGTGCCAGCAGCGCCCCGGGGACTAGTCGAGCGACCCAGTACTTC.

The chain has TRBV5-6 and TRBJ2-3, with no clear D. Germline V gene data show CDR1 as SGHDT and CDR2 as YYEEEE. The CDR3 loop spans 15 amino acids. Trimming stripped 2 bases from V and 1 base from J, with 11 bases between. DNA of the CDR3: TGTGCCAGCAGCTTCGGTCGGTTTGGCACAGATACGCAGTATTTT. It specifies CASSFGRFGTDTQYF.

J is TRBJ1-3 and V is TRBV10-3; possibly TRBD1 for D (6 bases). Trimming removed 2 bases at V and 3 bases at J, with 14 bases between. The CDR3 covers 16 residues. In germline, CDR1 is ENHRY, CDR2 SYGVKD. This CDR3 reads CAISEPKTGSGNTIYF. The CDR3 bases are TGTGCCATCAGTGAGCCCAAAACAGGGAGTGGAAACACCATATATTTT.

This clone was seen a single time. The V and J genes are TRBV20-1 and TRBJ2-1; tentatively, D is TRBD2 (5 bases). The CDR3 runs 10 residues. Germline V gives CDR1 DFQATT, CDR2 SNEGSKA (reference sequence). CDR3 in DNA: TGCAGCCAGCGACTAAGCGTGAAGTTCTTC. Amino acids: CSQRLSVKFF.

The genes are TRBV30 and TRBJ1-1, with D maybe TRBD1 (6 bases). The CDR3 has 12 amino acids. V was clipped by 3 bases and J by 11 bases, with 16 bases between them. Germline values: CDR1 GTSNPN, CDR2 SVGIG (reference sequence). CDR3 DNA: TGTGCCTGGAGCCCCCCTACAGGGTTCGCTTTCTTT. The encoded protein is CAWSPPTGFAFF.

V is TRBV6-5 and J is TRBJ2-7; TRBD2 is a possible D gene (6 bases). Trimming left V 4 bases short and J 4 bases short, with 11 bases between. CDR1 MNHEY and CDR2 SVGAGI come from the germline V gene. This CDR3 region has 13 residues. As DNA, the CDR3 is TGTGCCAGCAGTTCGGGGGTCGGTTACGAGCAGTACTTC. It translates to CASSSGVGYEQYF.

The chain combines TRBV19 with TRBJ2-2; D unclear. V shed 3 bases and J shed 1 base, with 9 bases lying between them. The CDR3 consists of 15 residues. Germline CDR1 LNHDA, CDR2 SQIVND (reference sequence). The CDR3 nucleotides read TGTGCCAGTAGTATGTCTTCAGTGAACACCGGGGAGCTGTTTTTT. It is translated as CASSMSSVNTGELFF.

The chain uses TRBV27 and TRBJ1-2; perhaps TRBD1 as D (6 bases). Trimming took off 5 bases at V and 5 bases at J, with 12 bases between the two ends. The CDR3 extends over 13 amino acids. Germline V gives CDR1 MNHEY, CDR2 SMNVEV (reference sequence). CDR3 residues: CASSGTGWYGYTF. The CDR3 DNA reads TGTGCCAGCAGTGGAACAGGGTGGTATGGCTACACCTTC.

This chain uses TRBV28 with TRBJ1-6, with D possibly being TRBD1 (5 bases). The V end lost 5 bases, the J end lost 10 bases, and 18 bases lay between the germline ends. The CDR3 has 15 residues. Per the germline V gene, CDR1 is MDHEN and CDR2 is SYDVKM. CDR3 sequence: CASSPRRGMGSPLHF. The CDR3 DNA reads as TGTGCCAGCAGTCCTCGACGGGGGATGGGGTCACCCCTCCACTTT.

In this sample, this clone turned up once. V usage is TRBV28 and J usage is TRBJ1-2, with D uncertain. V gave up 4 bases and J gave up 3 bases, with 18 bases separating them. The CDR3 contains 16 residues. Germline V CDR1 and CDR2: MDHEN, SYDVKM. For the CDR3, the DNA is TGTGCCAGCAGTTCCCTCGCGTCCGGGGTCCACTATGGCTACACCTTC. This sequence encodes CASSSLASGVHYGYTF.

V gene TRBV25-1 combines with J gene TRBJ1-4; 9 bases are shared with TRBD1. V dropped 4 bases and J dropped 13; count of bases not matched to a gene: 7. This CDR3 has 13 amino acids. Germline V CDR1 and CDR2: MGHDK, SYGVNS. The CDR3 region has the DNA TGTGCCAGCAGTGTCCGGGACAGGGACGGACTGTTTTTT. This sequence encodes CASSVRDRDGLFF.

This clone was recorded only once. The gene calls are TRBV30 and TRBJ1-2, with D possibly TRBD1 on 6 matching bases. The CDR3 is 15 residues long. Per germline, CDR1 GTSNPN and CDR2 SVGIG (reference sequence). V was clipped by 3 bases and J by 2 bases, with 16 bases between them. CDR3 nucleotides: TGTGCCTGGAGCCCATCACGGACAGAGAACTATGGCTACACCTTC. Protein: CAWSPSRTENYGYTF.

The chain links TRBV4-2 to TRBJ1-2, with D uncertain. The germline V gene has CDR1 LGHNA and CDR2 YNFKEQ. V dropped 4 bases and J dropped 2 bases, with 11 bases sitting between them. The CDR3 has 14 residues. The CDR3 DNA reads as TGTGCCAGCAGCCCGGGGAAGGGAAACTATGGCTACACCTTC. Amino acid sequence: CASSPGKGNYGYTF.

In its sample, this clone was seen once. The gene calls are TRBV6-2 or TRBV6-3 and TRBJ1-4, with a tentative D call TRBD1 (6 bases). The CDR3 has 15 amino acids. Per the germline V gene, CDR1 is MNHEY and CDR2 is SVGEGT. Between the trimmed V and J ends, which lost 5 bases and 0 bases, there was a span of 10 bases. The CDR3 nucleotides read TGTGCCAGCAGTCGAACAGGGTCAACTAATGAAAAACTGTTTTTT. This codes for CASSRTGSTNEKLFF.

The rearrangement joins TRBV5-1 to TRBJ2-7, with TRBD2 as a possible D gene (5 bases). The V gene lost 0 bases and the J gene lost 7 bases, with 11 bases spanning the gap. Per germline, CDR1 SGHRS and CDR2 YFSETQ. The CDR3 covers 13 residues. CDR3 in DNA: TGCGCCAGCAGCTTGGGCCCCCCGGGAGAGCAGTACTTC. Translation: CASSLGPPGEQYF.

This chain connects TRBV7-8 to TRBJ2-7; D might be TRBD1 (5 bases). The CDR3 runs to 14 residues. Deletions cut 2 bases from V and 8 bases from J, with 16 bases between. In germline, CDR1 is SGHVS, CDR2 FQNEAQ. The CDR3 DNA is TGTGCCAGCAGCTTATTCGTATTAGACAGACAGCAGTACTTC. Its translation: CASSLFVLDRQQYF.

The chain combines TRBV11-2 with TRBJ2-7; a possible D gene is TRBD2 (7 bases). The CDR3 spans 15 residues. V was trimmed by 1 base and J by 6 bases, leaving 16 bases between them. Germline loops: CDR1 SGHAT, CDR2 FQNNGV. CDR3 bases: TGTGCCAGCAGCTTAGTTTCATGGGGGGGCGGCGAGCAGTACTTC. This sequence encodes CASSLVSWGGGEQYF.

The rearrangement joins TRBV6-2 or TRBV6-3 to TRBJ2-5, with D maybe TRBD2 (5 bases). V dropped 2 bases and J dropped 3 bases, with 19 bases sitting between them. This CDR3 contains 17 residues. Germline V lookup: CDR1 MNHEY, CDR2 SVGEGT. CDR3: CASSYRGSERVKETQYF. In nucleotides, the CDR3 is TGTGCCAGCAGTTACCGAGGTAGCGAACGGGTAAAAGAGACCCAGTACTTC.

The rearrangement joins TRBV28 to TRBJ1-5; possibly TRBD1 for D (6 bases). V was trimmed by 7 bases and J by 4 bases, leaving 11 bases between them. In germline, CDR1 is MDHEN, CDR2 SYDVKM. CDR3 size: 13 residues. CDR3 region: CASKGTLNQPQHF. CDR3 in DNA: TGTGCCAGCAAAGGGACATTGAATCAGCCCCAGCATTTT.

The chain couples TRBV27 to TRBJ1-5, with a weak D call TRBD1 (5 bases). CDR1 and CDR2 (germline): MNHEY, SMNVEV (reference sequence). This CDR3 has 14 residues. V dropped 6 bases and J dropped 3 bases, with 12 bases sitting between them. CDR3 in DNA: TGTGCCAGCAGAACAGGTCCCTACAATCAGCCCCAGCATTTT. Protein product: CASRTGPYNQPQHF.